What follows describes a single TCR beta chain. The data are from a study of T cell clonotyping in hematopoietic cell transplantation. Germline CDR1 is SQVTM and CDR2 is ANQGSEA. This CDR3 spans 14 amino acids. V was cut by 4 bases and J by 2 bases, with 15 bases left in between. The data were produced by immunoSEQ multiplex PCR, yet TCRdb's version contains in-frame clones alone and is incomplete. The sample lists 9,500 to 15,000 clones; 89% were seen once. The sequenced material came from peripheral blood mononuclear cells. This TCR came from a human donor who either received an allogeneic hematopoietic cell transplant for a myeloid malignancy or was a related donor (not recorded which). Some clones in this sample may be carry-over from other donors' samples. The J gene is TRBJ2-7, the V gene TRBV29-1; either TRBD1 or TRBD2 may supply D (6 bases each). The DNA of the CDR3 is TGCAGCGTTGCCTGGGGGGCCCTAACCTACGAGCAGTACTTC. Translation gives CSVAWGALTYEQYF.